What follows describes a single T cell receptor beta chain. Antigen unknown. The table came from immunoSEQ multiplex PCR; TCRdb's copy has only in-frame clones and leaves some out. The table lists about 50,000 clones, around nine tenths of them singletons. This specimen belongs to a study of OX40 agonist ivuxolimab in advanced cancers. Notes on the study in general: The investigators did not determine what antigen specificity the expanded peripheral T cells had.

CDR3 length: 14 amino acids. The J segment lost 2 bases and the V segment lost 3 bases, leaving 3 bases of the junction unmatched. Germline V gene data show CDR1 as SGDLS and CDR2 as YYNGEE. The gene calls are TRBV9 and TRBJ2-3, with TRBD2 matching 7 bases. This material consisted of CD4+ or CD8+ T cells sorted from blood, taken in a trial of the OX40 agonist ivuxolimab. The receptor was derived from an adult with an advanced solid tumor such as melanoma, head and neck, liver or kidney cancer. CDR3 residues: CASSAGGSTDTQYF. The CDR3 bases are TGTGCCAGCAGCGCCGGGGGGTCCACAGATACGCAGTATTTT.